This TCR beta chain was sequenced during a study of Ad26.COV2.S vaccination and SARS-CoV-2 variants. Study-level background: Participant was drawn from the COV1001 Ad26.COV2.S trial arm.

With V trimmed by 1 base and J by 9 bases, 8 bases remained unmatched. CDR3 length: 16 amino acids. CDR1 is SGHTA and CDR2 is FQGNSA in the germline V gene. In this sample, this clone turned up once. Stated treatment: 15 to 20 received Ad26.COV2.S at low or high dose, single or two shots; several received placebo; per-sample allocation not given. Sampling happened 63 days after the first vaccine or placebo injection. The administered vaccine (an Ad26 vector) expressed Wuhan-strain SARS-CoV-2 spike. The data were produced by immunoSEQ multiplex PCR, yet TCRdb's version contains in-frame clones alone and is incomplete. The sample has 500,000 or so clones, approximately 92% seen once.

The chain employs TRBV7-2 and TRBJ1-6, with 8 nucleotides matching TRBD1. The TCR comes from a person aged 18-65 years who received the Ad26.COV2.S COVID-19 vaccine or a placebo. Sequencing was performed on peripheral blood, taken in a trial of Ad26.COV2.S vaccine versus placebo. CDR3 residues: CASSLVAWDRSSPLHF. CDR3 DNA sequence: TGTGCCAGCAGCTTAGTTGCTTGGGACAGGTCTTCACCCCTCCACTTT. Combining the CDR3 with reference TRBV7-2 and TRBJ1-6 gives the whole variable domain GAGVSQSPSNKVTEKGKDVELRCDPISGHTALYWYRQSLGQGLEFLIYFQGNSAPDKSGLPSDRFSAERTGGSVSTLTIQRTQQEDSAVYLCASSLVAWDRSSPLHFGNGTRLTVT.